This TCR beta chain was sequenced for a study of cytomegalovirus exposure and HLA in healthy donors. PCR employed 60 Vbeta and 13 Jbeta primers. TCRdb's table, derived via immunoSEQ multiplex PCR, lists solely in-frame clones and lacks some. Of approximately 110,000 clones in the sample, about 69% are singletons; the top ten hold under 1.5%. The sequenced material came from PBMCs. This TCR was recovered from a man between 35 and 55 years old in good health and CMV-seronegative.

The CDR3 nucleotides read TGTGCCAGCAGCATCTTGACAGGGCTCGTCCCCGGGGAGCTGTTTTTT. This encodes CASSILTGLVPGELFF. The chain is built from TRBV11-3 and TRBJ2-2; 7 nucleotides align to TRBD1. Germline V CDR1 and CDR2: SGHNT, YENEEA. After removal of 5 bases from V and 6 bases from J, the junction contained 12 bases not matched to a gene. This CDR3 contains 16 residues.